This section outlines one TCR beta chain sequence together with its context. The sample is drawn from a study of blood T cell repertoires in COVID-19. Study background: Italy, Spain and the United States were the sources of the convalescent and acute COVID-19 samples.

Original analysis: Using reference gene primer amplification, nucleated cell counts were estimated. This table comes from immunoSEQ multiplex PCR, and its TCRdb copy is limited to in-frame clones, with some not included. That table furnishes V, J and clone size, whereas the DNA furnished D and trimming. This table holds around 120,000 clones, over 70% found once. This TCR derives from an older man with acute or convalescent COVID-19. The sample taken for sequencing was peripheral blood.

In nucleotides, the CDR3 is TGTGCCAGTAGTATAGGAGGAACTTACGGATATGGCTACACCTTC. As protein: CASSIGGTYGYGYTF. V gene TRBV19 combines with J gene TRBJ1-2; D gene unclear. Trimming pared 1 base from V and 5 bases from J, leaving 14 bases between. The germline gives CDR1 LNHDA, CDR2 SQIVND (reference sequence). CDR3 length equals 15 residues.